This entry features one T cell receptor (beta chain) sequence. TCRdb keeps only in-frame clones here, not all; method: immunoSEQ multiplex PCR. This sample has a few hundred thousand clones, with under 90% found just once. This entry belongs to a study of blood T cell repertoires in COVID-19. Study background: From the United States, Italy and Spain came samples of acute and convalescent COVID-19.

The sample comprised peripheral blood. This receptor was taken from a woman under 30 with acute or convalescent COVID-19.

Here the CDR3 DNA reads TGTGCCAGCAGCTGGACAGGCGGAAACACTGAAGCTTTCTTT. Protein product: CASSWTGGNTEAFF. V gene TRBV5-5 combines with J gene TRBJ1-1; 7 bases fit TRBD1. The germline V gene has CDR1 SGHKS and CDR2 YYEKEE (reference sequence). The CDR3 loop spans 14 amino acids. V was pared by 3 bases and J by 2 bases, with 4 bases of the junction left unmatched.